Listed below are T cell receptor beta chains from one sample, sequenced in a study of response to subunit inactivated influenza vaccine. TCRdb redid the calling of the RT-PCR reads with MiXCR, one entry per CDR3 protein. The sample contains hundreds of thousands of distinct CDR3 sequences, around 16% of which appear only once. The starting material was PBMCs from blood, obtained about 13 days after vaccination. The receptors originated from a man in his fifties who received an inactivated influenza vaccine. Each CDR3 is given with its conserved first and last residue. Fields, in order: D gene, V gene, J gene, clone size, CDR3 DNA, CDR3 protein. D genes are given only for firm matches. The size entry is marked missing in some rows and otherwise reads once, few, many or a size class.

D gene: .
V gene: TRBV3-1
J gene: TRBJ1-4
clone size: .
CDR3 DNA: TGTGCCAGCAGCCCCCGTTGGGACGCGGCAACTAATGAAAAACTGTTTTTT
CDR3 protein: CASSPRWDAATNEKLFF

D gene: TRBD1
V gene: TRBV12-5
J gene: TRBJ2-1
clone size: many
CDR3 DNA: TGTGCTAGTGGTTTGGAACAGGGGGCGGAGCAGTTCTTC
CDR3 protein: CASGLEQGAEQFF

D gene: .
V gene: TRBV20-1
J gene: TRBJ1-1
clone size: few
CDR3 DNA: TGCAGTGCGGGGGACACCATGAACACTGAAGCTTTCTTT
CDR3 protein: CSAGDTMNTEAFF

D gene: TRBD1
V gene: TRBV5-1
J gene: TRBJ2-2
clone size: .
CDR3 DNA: TGCGCCAGCAGCTTGGTGACAGGGGTCGGAACCGGGGAGCTGTTTTTT
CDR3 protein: CASSLVTGVGTGELFF

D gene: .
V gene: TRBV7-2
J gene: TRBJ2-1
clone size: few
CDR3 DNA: TGTGCCAGCAGCCCGGTCAGCTCGAGGGGCCTCAATGAGCAGTTCTTC
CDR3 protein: CASSPVSSRGLNEQFF

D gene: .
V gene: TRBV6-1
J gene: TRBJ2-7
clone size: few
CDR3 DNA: TGTGCCAGCAGAGATCGGGCAGGGCTCTACGAGCAGTACTTC
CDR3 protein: CASRDRAGLYEQYF

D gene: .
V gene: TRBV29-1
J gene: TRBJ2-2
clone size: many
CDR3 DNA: TGCAGCGTTCACAGGGACACCGGGGAGCTGTTTTTT
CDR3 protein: CSVHRDTGELFF

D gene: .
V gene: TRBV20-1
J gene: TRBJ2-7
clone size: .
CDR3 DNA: TGCAGTGCTAGTCCGGGGTTTCTAGACGAGCAGTACTTC
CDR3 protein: CSASPGFLDEQYF

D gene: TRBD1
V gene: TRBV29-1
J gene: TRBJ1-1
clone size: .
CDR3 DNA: TGCAGCTCATTCAGGGGGACTGAAGCTTTCTTT
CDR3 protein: CSSFRGTEAFF

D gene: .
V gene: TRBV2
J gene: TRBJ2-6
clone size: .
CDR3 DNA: TGTGCCAGCAGTGGGGTTTCTGGGGCCAACGTCCTGACTTTC
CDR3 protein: CASSGVSGANVLTF